Listed here are 22 T cell receptor beta chains from one sample, sequenced in a study of beta chain features in type 1 diabetes. Expressed TCRB transcripts were sequenced, since all the RNA that had been isolated was reverse transcribed. The protocol was immunoSEQ multiplex PCR, while the TCRdb copy is restricted to in-frame clones and leaves out a portion. This table has 250,000 or so clones, 20% appearing once. Findings of the study overall: A moderate, significant TCRB CDR3 shortening appeared in type 1 diabetes across four CD4+ subsets.

For these TCRs, the target antigens are not known. The material sequenced was naive CD4+ T cells from blood. The receptor source for this set is a woman in her 40s with type 1 diabetes.

The chain combines TRBV7-2 with TRBJ2-1, with 9 bases aligning to TRBD2. CDR1 is SGHTA and CDR2 is FQGNSA in the germline V gene. The CDR3 covers 14 residues. J lost 6 bases, V lost 4 bases, and 4 bases had no gene match. The CDR3 loop is CASSSGLASNEQFF. DNA for the CDR3: TGTGCCAGCAGCTCGGGACTAGCTAGCAATGAGCAGTTCTTC.

The chain couples TRBV7-9 to TRBJ2-2, with D perhaps matching TRBD1 (6 bases). CDR1 and CDR2 (germline): SEHNR, FQNEAQ (reference sequence). Trimming shortened V by 5 bases and J by 4 bases, and 14 bases separated the two germline ends. CDR3 size: 15 residues. The CDR3 DNA reads TGTGCCAGCAGCCGGGCGACAGGCGGCACCGGGGAGCTGTTTTTT. It encodes CASSRATGGTGELFF.

This clone was seen only once. The chain recombines TRBV28 with TRBJ2-7, with a tentative D call TRBD1 (7 bases). This CDR3 has 15 amino acids. Germline CDR1 MDHEN, CDR2 SYDVKM. V was cut by 3 bases and J by 2 bases, with 14 bases left in between. The CDR3 loop reads CASSLPGGQPYEQYF. Here the CDR3 DNA reads TGTGCCAGCAGTTTGCCCGGGGGACAGCCCTACGAGCAGTACTTC.

There are a few counts of this clone. The chain carries TRBV19 and TRBJ1-5, with D possibly being TRBD1 (6 bases). V lost 6 bases to trimming and J lost 5 bases, with 11 bases between them. In germline, CDR1 is LNHDA, CDR2 SQIVND (reference sequence). This CDR3 is 13 amino acids long. The CDR3 DNA sequence: TGTGCCAGTAGAGACAGGATCCATCAGCCCCAGCATTTT. It codes for CASRDRIHQPQHF. Full variable domain (rest looked up from reference TRBV19 and TRBJ1-5): DGGITQSPKYLFRKEGQNVTLSCEQNLNHDAMYWYRQDPGQGLRLIYYSQIVNDFQKGDIAEGYSVSREKKESFPLTVTSAQKNPTAFYLCASRDRIHQPQHFGDGTRLSIL.

The chain joins TRBV7-8 to TRBJ1-4; 10 bases agree with TRBD1. The CDR3 runs 15 residues. V shed 4 bases, J shed 5 bases, and the junction held 4 bases outside the gene matches. Germline CDR1 is SGHVS and CDR2 is FQNEAQ. The CDR3 loop reads CASSSPGQGNEKLFF. CDR3 nucleotide sequence: TGTGCCAGCAGCTCACCGGGACAGGGGAATGAAAAACTGTTTTTT.

The chain links TRBV7-3 to TRBJ2-1; 8 bases map to TRBD2. The CDR3 runs to 14 residues. Germline loops: CDR1 SGHTA, CDR2 FQGTGA. Trimming removed 8 bases from V and 4 bases from J; junction bases left unmatched: 7. CDR3 nucleotide sequence: TGTGCCAGCGGCCCCCCGGGAGGGTACAATGAGCAGTTCTTC. Encoded protein: CASGPPGGYNEQFF.

This rearrangement joins TRBV9 to TRBJ1-4, with 10 bases lining up with TRBD1. The V segment lost 4 bases and the J segment 3 bases; nucleotides outside the gene matches: 3. Germline CDR1 reads SGDLS; CDR2 reads YYNGEE. The length of the CDR3 is 15 residues. The CDR3, as DNA: TGTGCCAGCAGCAGACAGGGGGCACCTAATGAAAAACTGTTTTTT. This translates into CASSRQGAPNEKLFF.

The V and J genes are TRBV7-2 and TRBJ2-6; 8 bases are a match to TRBD1. CDR1 and CDR2 from the germline V gene are SGHTA and FQGNSA. The junction had 6 bases not matched to a gene; V was cut back by 6 bases and J by 2 bases. This CDR3 has 16 amino acids. CDR3 sequence: CASRRSTGAGANVLTF. CDR3 bases: TGTGCCAGCAGGCGATCGACAGGGGCTGGGGCCAACGTCCTGACTTTC. The whole variable domain, remainder taken from reference TRBV7-2 and TRBJ2-6, is GAGVSQSPSNKVTEKGKDVELRCDPISGHTALYWYRQSLGQGLEFLIYFQGNSAPDKSGLPSDRFSAERTGGSVSTLTIQRTQQEDSAVYLCASRRSTGAGANVLTFGAGSRLTVL.

This clone was counted only a few times. The chain employs TRBV7-2 and TRBJ2-7, with TRBD2 matching 9 bases. The germline gives CDR1 SGHTA, CDR2 FQGNSA. V shed 5 bases and J 3 bases; nucleotides not matched to a gene: 11. CDR3 size: 16 residues. Here the CDR3 reads CASSPRPGTSSYEQYF. The CDR3 DNA is TGTGCCAGCAGCCCGCGCCCCGGGACTAGCAGCTACGAGCAGTACTTC.

There are a few counts of this clone. Relative to the germline gene, one junction end is altered; a read error may explain this. The chain employs TRBV7-9 and TRBJ2-1; TRBD2 matches at 8 bases. Germline CDR1 and CDR2: SEHNR and FQNEAQ (reference sequence). The CDR3 has 15 amino acids. In nucleotides, the CDR3 is TGTGCCAGCAACTTAGTCGCGGGAGGATACAATGAGCAGTTCTTC. This translates into CASNLVAGGYNEQFF. Combining the CDR3 with reference TRBV7-9 and TRBJ2-1 gives the whole variable domain DTGVSQNPRHKITKRGQNVTFRCDPISEHNRLYWYRQTLGQGPEFLTYFQNEAQLEKSRLLSDRFSAERPKGSFSTLEIQRTEQGDSAMYLCASNLVAGGYNEQFFGPGTRLTVL.

The chain carries TRBV25-1 and TRBJ2-3; perhaps TRBD2 as D (5 bases). Germline CDR1 is MGHDK and CDR2 is SYGVNS. The CDR3 runs to 14 residues. Trimming shortened V by 8 bases and J by 2 bases, and 14 bases separated the two germline ends. Written as DNA, the CDR3 is TGTGCCAGCCGTAGCGCGTCTACCACAGATACGCAGTATTTT. Encoded protein: CASRSASTTDTQYF.

The chain has TRBV5-1 and TRBJ2-7; D is unclear. V shed 4 bases and J shed 3 bases, with 8 bases lying between them. This CDR3 spans 12 amino acids. Germline V gene lookup returns CDR1 SGHRS and CDR2 YFSETQ. For the CDR3, the DNA is TGCGCCAGCAGCCCTACAGTCTACGAGCAGTACTTC. This codes for CASSPTVYEQYF.

The chain couples TRBV2 to TRBJ1-5; D is unclear. There are 15 residues in the CDR3. Germline V CDR1 and CDR2: SNHLY, FYNNEI. Deletions cut 2 bases from V and 5 bases from J, with 13 bases between. Written as DNA, the CDR3 is TGTGCCAGCAGTGAAAGGTCTGTGGGAGATCAGCCCCAGCATTTT. Its protein is CASSERSVGDQPQHF. Looking up the rest from reference TRBV2 and TRBJ1-5 gives the full variable domain: EPEVTQTPSHQVTQMGQEVILRCVPISNHLYFYWYRQILGQKVEFLVSFYNNEISEKSEIFDDQFSVERPDGSNFTLKIRSTKLEDSAMYFCASSERSVGDQPQHFGDGTRLSIL.

The gene calls are TRBV29-1 and TRBJ1-1; D possibly corresponds to TRBD1 (6 bases). Germline V gene lookup returns CDR1 SQVTM and CDR2 ANQGSEA. The ends were cut back, 4 bases at V and 2 bases at J, with 14 bases in the middle. The CDR3 consists of 14 residues. CDR3 sequence reads: CSVAYAGANTEAFF. The CDR3 DNA reads TGCAGCGTTGCCTATGCAGGGGCAAACACTGAAGCTTTCTTT.

The chain recombines TRBV5-1 with TRBJ2-1; no firm D call. The V end lost 3 bases, the J end lost 8 bases, and 9 bases lay between the germline ends. Germline loops: CDR1 SGHRS, CDR2 YFSETQ. This CDR3 is 12 amino acids long. As DNA, the CDR3 is TGCGCCAGCAGCTCCCAAAGCGATGAGCAGTTCTTC. It specifies CASSSQSDEQFF.

The table lists this clone with a few counts. V usage is TRBV6-1 and J usage is TRBJ2-3, with no clear D. The germline gives CDR1 MNHNS, CDR2 SASEGT. Trimming removed 4 bases from V and 5 bases from J, with 4 bases in between. CDR3 length equals 11 residues. CDR3 in amino acids: CASSVGDTQYF. CDR3 sequence (DNA): TGTGCCAGCAGTGTCGGAGATACGCAGTATTTT.

The table lists this clone with a few counts. This chain connects TRBV6-6 to TRBJ2-1; TRBD2 matches 8 bases. CDR3 size: 15 residues. V lost 7 bases, J lost 0 bases, and 5 bases stayed unmatched. Germline V gene sequence: CDR1 MNHNY, CDR2 SVGAGI (reference sequence). The CDR3 coding sequence is TGTGCCAGCAAGTTAGCGGGAATCTCCTACAATGAGCAGTTCTTC. Translating gives CASKLAGISYNEQFF.

This clone was detected a few times. DNA for the CDR3: TGTGCCAGCAGCTTGGAGGGGGCCGACAATCAGCCCCAGCATTTT. This encodes CASSLEGADNQPQHF. The gene calls are TRBV5-8 and TRBJ1-5; 7 nucleotides line up with TRBD1. Germline CDR1 is SGHTS and CDR2 is YDEGEE. The CDR3 is made up of 15 amino acids. Trimming removed 0 bases from V and 3 bases from J; junction bases left unmatched: 3.

This clone was counted between two and nine times. The chain carries TRBV5-4 and TRBJ2-7; D is possibly TRBD1 (6 bases). The V gene lost 3 bases and the J gene lost 5 bases, with 18 bases spanning the gap. This CDR3 has 15 amino acids. Germline V CDR1 and CDR2: SGHNT, YYREEE (reference sequence). CDR3 bases: TGTGCCAGCAGCTCTAAGACAGGTTCTCTTGACGAGCAGTACTTC. Its translation is CASSSKTGSLDEQYF.

The chain joins TRBV7-2 to TRBJ1-5, with D tentatively TRBD1 (5 bases). Germline CDR1 and CDR2: SGHTA and FQGNSA. V was trimmed by 5 bases and J by 5 bases, leaving 10 bases between them. The CDR3 sequence is 13 residues long. DNA of the CDR3: TGTGCCAGCAGCGCCAGGGATCATCAGCCCCAGCATTTT. It is translated as CASSARDHQPQHF.

The chain couples TRBV5-1 to TRBJ2-7; D is unresolved. V was cut by 2 bases and J by 3 bases, with 6 bases left in between. The CDR3 length is 12 residues. Germline CDR1 is SGHRS and CDR2 is YFSETQ. CDR3 sequence: CASSFDNYEQYF. In DNA, the CDR3 is TGCGCCAGCAGCTTCGACAACTACGAGCAGTACTTC.

Only a few counts were recorded for this clone. The chain is built from TRBV2 and TRBJ1-1; D is unclear. Germline CDR1 SNHLY, CDR2 FYNNEI. Trimming pared 6 bases from V and 9 bases from J, leaving 14 bases between. There are 12 residues in the CDR3. As DNA, the CDR3 is TGTGCCAGCAGACGGAGCGGGCAGAAAGCTTTCTTT. It codes for CASRRSGQKAFF.